This T cell receptor beta chain was sequenced in a study of T cell changes during pregnancy in multiple sclerosis. Sequencing used immunoSEQ multiplex PCR; TCRdb keeps in-frame clones, though not all of them. Here the sample spans roughly 72,000 clones, roughly 90% being singletons. The germline gives CDR1 LNHDA, CDR2 SQIVND (reference sequence). The CDR3 totals 14 residues. V was pared by 5 bases and J by 7 bases, with 5 bases of the junction left unmatched. Sequenced material: peripheral blood, taken in the first trimester of pregnancy. This TCR was recovered from a female donor in good health, enrolled as a control in a pregnancy study. V is TRBV19 and J is TRBJ1-6, with 7 bases lining up with TRBD1. The chain's CDR3 is CASSDRDRNSPLHF. The DNA of the CDR3 is TGTGCCAGTAGTGACCGGGACAGAAATTCACCCCTCCACTTT.